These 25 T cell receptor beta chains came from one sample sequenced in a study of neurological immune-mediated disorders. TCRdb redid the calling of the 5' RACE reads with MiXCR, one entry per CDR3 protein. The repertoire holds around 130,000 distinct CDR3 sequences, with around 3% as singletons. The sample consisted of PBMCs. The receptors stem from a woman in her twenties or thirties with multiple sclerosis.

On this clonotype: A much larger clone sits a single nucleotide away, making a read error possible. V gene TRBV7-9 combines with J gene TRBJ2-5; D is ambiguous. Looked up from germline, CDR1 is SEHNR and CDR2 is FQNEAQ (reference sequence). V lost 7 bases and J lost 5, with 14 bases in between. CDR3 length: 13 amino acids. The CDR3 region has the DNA TGTGCCAGCACCCGACTCCACCGGGAGACCCAGTACTTC. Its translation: CASTRLHRETQYF.

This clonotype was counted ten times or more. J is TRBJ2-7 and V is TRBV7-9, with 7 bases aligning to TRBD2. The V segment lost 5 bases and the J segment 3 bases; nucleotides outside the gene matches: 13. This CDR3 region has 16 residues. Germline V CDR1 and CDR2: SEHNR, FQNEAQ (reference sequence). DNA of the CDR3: TGTGCCAGCAGCCTCCCCGACGGACTAGGATTCTACGAGCAGTACTTC. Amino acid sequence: CASSLPDGLGFYEQYF.

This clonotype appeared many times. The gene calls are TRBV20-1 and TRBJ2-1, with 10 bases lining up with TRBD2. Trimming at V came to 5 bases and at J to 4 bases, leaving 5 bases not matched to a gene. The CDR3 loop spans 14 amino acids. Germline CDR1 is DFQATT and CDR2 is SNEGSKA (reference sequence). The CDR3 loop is CSASPSGGYNEQFF. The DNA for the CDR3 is TGCAGTGCTTCCCCTAGCGGGGGTTACAATGAGCAGTTCTTC.

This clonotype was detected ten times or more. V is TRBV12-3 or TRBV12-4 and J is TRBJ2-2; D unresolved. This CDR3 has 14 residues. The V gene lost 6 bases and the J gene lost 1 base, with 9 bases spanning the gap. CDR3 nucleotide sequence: TGTGCCAGCAGCCCGACACGGAACACCGGGGAGCTGTTTTTT. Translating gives CASSPTRNTGELFF.

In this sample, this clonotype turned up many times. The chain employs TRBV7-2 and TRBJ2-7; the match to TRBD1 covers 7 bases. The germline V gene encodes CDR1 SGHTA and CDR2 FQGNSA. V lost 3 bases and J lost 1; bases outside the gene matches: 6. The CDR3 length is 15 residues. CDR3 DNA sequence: TGTGCCAGCAGCTTCGGGGACAGAAGATCCTACGAGCAGTACTTC. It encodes CASSFGDRRSYEQYF. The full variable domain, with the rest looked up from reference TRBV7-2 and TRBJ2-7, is GAGVSQSPSNKVTEKGKDVELRCDPISGHTALYWYRQSLGQGLEFLIYFQGNSAPDKSGLPSDRFSAERTGGSVSTLTIQRTQQEDSAVYLCASSFGDRRSYEQYFGPGTRLTVT.

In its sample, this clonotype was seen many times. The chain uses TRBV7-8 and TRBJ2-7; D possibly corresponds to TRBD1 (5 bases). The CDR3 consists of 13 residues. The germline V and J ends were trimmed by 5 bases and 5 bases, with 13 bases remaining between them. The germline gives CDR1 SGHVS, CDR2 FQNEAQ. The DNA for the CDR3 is TGTGCCAGCAGCCCCAGCAGGGCTAACGAGCAGTACTTC. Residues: CASSPSRANEQYF.

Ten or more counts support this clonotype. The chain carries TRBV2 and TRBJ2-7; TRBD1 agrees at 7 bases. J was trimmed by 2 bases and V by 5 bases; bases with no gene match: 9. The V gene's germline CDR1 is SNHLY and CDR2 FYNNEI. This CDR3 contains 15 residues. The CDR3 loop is CASSTTGEAPYEQYF. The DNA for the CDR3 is TGTGCCAGCAGTACTACAGGGGAAGCTCCCTACGAGCAGTACTTC.

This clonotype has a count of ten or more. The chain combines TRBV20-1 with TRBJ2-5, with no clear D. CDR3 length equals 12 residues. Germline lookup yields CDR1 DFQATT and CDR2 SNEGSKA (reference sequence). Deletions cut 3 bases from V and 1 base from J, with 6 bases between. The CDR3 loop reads CSASLTQETQYF. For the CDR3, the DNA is TGCAGTGCTAGCCTAACCCAAGAGACCCAGTACTTC.

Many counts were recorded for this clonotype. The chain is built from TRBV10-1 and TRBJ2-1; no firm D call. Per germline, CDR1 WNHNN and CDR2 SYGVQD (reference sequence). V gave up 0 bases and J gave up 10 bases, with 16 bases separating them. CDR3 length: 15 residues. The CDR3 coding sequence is TGCGCCAGCAGTGAGTCGTCCGGACCCTTCAGGGAGCAGTTCTTC. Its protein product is CASSESSGPFREQFF.

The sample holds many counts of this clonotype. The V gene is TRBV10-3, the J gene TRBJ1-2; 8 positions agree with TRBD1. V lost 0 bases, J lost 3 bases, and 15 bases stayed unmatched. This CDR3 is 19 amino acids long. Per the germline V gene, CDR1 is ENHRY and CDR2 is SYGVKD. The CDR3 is CAISESLDRARNTDYGYTF. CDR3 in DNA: TGTGCCATCAGTGAGTCACTGGACAGGGCACGTAATACCGACTATGGCTACACCTTC.

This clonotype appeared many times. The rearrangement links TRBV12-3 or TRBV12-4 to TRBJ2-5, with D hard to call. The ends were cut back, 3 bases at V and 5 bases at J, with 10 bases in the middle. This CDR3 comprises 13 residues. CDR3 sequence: CASSFSGLETQYF. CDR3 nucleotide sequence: TGTGCCAGCAGTTTTTCAGGTCTGGAGACCCAGTACTTC.

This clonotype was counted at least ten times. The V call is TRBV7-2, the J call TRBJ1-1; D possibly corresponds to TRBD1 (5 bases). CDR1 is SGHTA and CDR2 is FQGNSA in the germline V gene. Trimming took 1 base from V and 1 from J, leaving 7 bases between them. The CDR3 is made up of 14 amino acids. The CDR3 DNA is TGTGCCAGCAGCTTAGGGCAGGGGAACACTGAAGCTTTCTTT. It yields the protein CASSLGQGNTEAFF. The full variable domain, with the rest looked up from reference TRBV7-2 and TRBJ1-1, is GAGVSQSPSNKVTEKGKDVELRCDPISGHTALYWYRQSLGQGLEFLIYFQGNSAPDKSGLPSDRFSAERTGGSVSTLTIQRTQQEDSAVYLCASSLGQGNTEAFFGQGTRLTVV.

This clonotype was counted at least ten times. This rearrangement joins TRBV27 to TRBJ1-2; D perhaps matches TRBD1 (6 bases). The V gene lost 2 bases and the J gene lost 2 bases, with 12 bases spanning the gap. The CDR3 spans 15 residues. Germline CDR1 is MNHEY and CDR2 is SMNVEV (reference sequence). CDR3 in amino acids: CASSLKPRGNYGYTF. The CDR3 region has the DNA TGTGCCAGCAGTTTAAAGCCCAGGGGCAACTATGGCTACACCTTC.

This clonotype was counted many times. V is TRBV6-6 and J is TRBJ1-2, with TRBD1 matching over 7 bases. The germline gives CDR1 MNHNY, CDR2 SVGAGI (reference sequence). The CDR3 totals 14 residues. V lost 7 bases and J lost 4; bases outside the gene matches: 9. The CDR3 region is CASTGTAISYGYTF. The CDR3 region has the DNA TGTGCCAGCACCGGGACAGCAATATCCTATGGCTACACCTTC.

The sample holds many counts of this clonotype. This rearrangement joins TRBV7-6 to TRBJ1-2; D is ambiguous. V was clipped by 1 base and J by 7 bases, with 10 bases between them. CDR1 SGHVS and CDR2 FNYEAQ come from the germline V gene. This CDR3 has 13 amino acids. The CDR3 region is CASSLGTSLGYTF. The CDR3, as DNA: TGTGCCAGCAGCTTAGGGACCTCCCTTGGCTACACCTTC.

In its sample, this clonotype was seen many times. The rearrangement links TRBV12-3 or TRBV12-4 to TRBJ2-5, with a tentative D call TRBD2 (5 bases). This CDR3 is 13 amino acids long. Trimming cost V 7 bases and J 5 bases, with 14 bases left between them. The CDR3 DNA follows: TGTGCCAGCACCACTAGTCGCGGGGAGACCCAGTACTTC. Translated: CASTTSRGETQYF.

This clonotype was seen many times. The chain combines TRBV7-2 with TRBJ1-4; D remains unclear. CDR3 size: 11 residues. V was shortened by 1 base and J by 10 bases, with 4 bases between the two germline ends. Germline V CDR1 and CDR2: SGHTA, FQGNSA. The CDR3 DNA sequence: TGTGCCAGCAGCTTAGGGGGAAAACTGTTTTTT. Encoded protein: CASSLGGKLFF. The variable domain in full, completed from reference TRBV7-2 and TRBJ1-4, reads GAGVSQSPSNKVTEKGKDVELRCDPISGHTALYWYRQSLGQGLEFLIYFQGNSAPDKSGLPSDRFSAERTGGSVSTLTIQRTQQEDSAVYLCASSLGGKLFFGSGTQLSVL.

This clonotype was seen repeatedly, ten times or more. The CDR3 DNA reads as TGTGCCAGCGGGTTTGCGTTAAGCTCCTACAATGAGCAGTTCTTC. Translating gives CASGFALSSYNEQFF. V gene TRBV12-3 or TRBV12-4 combines with J gene TRBJ2-1; unclear D gene. This CDR3 has 15 residues. The V and J ends lost 8 bases and 0 bases respectively, with 14 bases between them.

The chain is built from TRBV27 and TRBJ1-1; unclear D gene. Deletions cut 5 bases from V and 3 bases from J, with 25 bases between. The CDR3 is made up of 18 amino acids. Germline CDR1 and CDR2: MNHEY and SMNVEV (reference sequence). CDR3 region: CASSPLIIRSPGHTEAFF. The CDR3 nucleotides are TGTGCCAGCAGTCCACTCATCATCCGCTCTCCGGGTCACACTGAAGCTTTCTTT.

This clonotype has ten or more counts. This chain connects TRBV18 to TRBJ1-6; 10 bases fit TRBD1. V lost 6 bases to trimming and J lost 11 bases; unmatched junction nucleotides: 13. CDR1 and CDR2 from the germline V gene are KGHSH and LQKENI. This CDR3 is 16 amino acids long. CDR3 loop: CASSPGQGLVEAPLHF. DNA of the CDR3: TGTGCCAGCTCTCCGGGACAGGGGCTCGTTGAGGCACCCCTCCACTTT.

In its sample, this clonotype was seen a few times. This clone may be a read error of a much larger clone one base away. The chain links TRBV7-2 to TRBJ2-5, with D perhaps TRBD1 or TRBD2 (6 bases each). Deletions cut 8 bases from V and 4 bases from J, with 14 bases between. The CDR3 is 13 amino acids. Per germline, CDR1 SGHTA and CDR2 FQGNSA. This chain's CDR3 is CASYSRGVETQYF. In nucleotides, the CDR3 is TGTGCCAGCTACTCTAGGGGGGTAGAGACCCAGTACTTC.

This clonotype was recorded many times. The CDR3: CASRREKGAPMETQYF. The CDR3 DNA reads as TGCGCCAGCAGACGTGAAAAGGGGGCGCCAATGGAGACCCAGTACTTC. The gene calls are TRBV5-1 and TRBJ2-5; 7 bases match TRBD1. CDR1 and CDR2 from the germline V gene are SGHRS and YFSETQ. With 5 bases clipped from V and 5 bases from J, the junction kept 15 bases outside the gene matches. This CDR3 is 16 amino acids long.

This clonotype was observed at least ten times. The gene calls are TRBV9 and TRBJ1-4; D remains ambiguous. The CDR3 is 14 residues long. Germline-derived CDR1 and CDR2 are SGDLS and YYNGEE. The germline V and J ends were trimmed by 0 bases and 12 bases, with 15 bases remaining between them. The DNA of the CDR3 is TGTGCCAGCAGCGTAGAGTACTCGTGGGGAGAACTGTTTTTT. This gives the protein CASSVEYSWGELFF.

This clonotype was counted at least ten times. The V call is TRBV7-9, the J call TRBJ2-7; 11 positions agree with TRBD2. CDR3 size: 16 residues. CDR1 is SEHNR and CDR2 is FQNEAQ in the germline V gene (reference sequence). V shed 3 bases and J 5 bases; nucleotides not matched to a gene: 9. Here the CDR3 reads CASSLELAGVNNEQYF. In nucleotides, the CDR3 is TGTGCCAGCAGCTTGGAACTAGCGGGAGTAAACAACGAGCAGTACTTC.

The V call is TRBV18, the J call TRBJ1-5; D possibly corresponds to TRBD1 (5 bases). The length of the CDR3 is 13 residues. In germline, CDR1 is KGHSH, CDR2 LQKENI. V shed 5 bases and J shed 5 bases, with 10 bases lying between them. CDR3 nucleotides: TGTGCCAGCTCAACGGACATCCATCAGCCCCAGCATTTT. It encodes CASSTDIHQPQHF.